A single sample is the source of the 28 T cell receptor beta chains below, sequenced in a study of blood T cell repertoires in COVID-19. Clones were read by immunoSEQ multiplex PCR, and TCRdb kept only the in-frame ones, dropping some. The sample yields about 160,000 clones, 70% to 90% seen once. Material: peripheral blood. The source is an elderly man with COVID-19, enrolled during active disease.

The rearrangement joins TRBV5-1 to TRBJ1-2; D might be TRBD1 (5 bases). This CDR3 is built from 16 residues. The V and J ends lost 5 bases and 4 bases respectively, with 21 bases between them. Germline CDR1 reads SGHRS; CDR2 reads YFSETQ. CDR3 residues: CASSYSRTSRVYGYTF. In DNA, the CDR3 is TGCGCCAGCAGTTATTCAAGGACAAGCCGTGTCTATGGCTACACCTTC.

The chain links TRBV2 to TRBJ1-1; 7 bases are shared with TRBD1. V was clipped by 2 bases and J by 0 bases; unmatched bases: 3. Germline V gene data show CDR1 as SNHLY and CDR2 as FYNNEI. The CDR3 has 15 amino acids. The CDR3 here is CASSETGVMNTEAFF. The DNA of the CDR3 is TGTGCCAGCAGTGAAACAGGGGTTATGAACACTGAAGCTTTCTTT.

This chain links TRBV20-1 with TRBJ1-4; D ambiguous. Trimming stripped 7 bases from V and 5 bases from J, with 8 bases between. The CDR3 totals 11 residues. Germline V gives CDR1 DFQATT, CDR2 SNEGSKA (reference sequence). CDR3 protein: CSGQRNEKLFF. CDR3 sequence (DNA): TGCAGTGGGCAGCGGAATGAAAAACTGTTTTTT.

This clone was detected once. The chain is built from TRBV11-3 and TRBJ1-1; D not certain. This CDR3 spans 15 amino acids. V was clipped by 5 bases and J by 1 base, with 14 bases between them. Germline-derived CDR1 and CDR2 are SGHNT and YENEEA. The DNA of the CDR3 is TGTGCCAGCAGCGGTCGAGAAGGGAGGAACACTGAAGCTTTCTTT. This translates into CASSGREGRNTEAFF.

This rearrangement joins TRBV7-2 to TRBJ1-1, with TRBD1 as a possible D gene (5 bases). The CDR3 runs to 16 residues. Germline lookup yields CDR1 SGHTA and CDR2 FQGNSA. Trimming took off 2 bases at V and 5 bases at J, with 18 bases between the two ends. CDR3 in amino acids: CASSLNGGGAKTEAFF. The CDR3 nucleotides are TGTGCCAGCAGCTTAAACGGGGGGGGAGCGAAGACTGAAGCTTTCTTT.

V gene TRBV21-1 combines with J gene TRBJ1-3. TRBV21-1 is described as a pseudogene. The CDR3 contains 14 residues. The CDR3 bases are TGTGCCAGCAGACCGTTGAGCTCTGGAAACACCATATATTTT. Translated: CASRPLSSGNTIYF.

In DNA form, the CDR3 reads TGCGCCAGCAGCGCTCGACAGGGTTCTAGCACAGATACGCAGTATTTT. Its translation is CASSARQGSSTDTQYF. The gene calls are TRBV5-1 and TRBJ2-3; 7 positions agree with TRBD1. The CDR3 extends over 16 amino acids. Germline assignment: CDR1 SGHRS and CDR2 YFSETQ. V was pared by 4 bases and J by 0 bases, with 8 bases of the junction left unmatched.

The CDR3 region has the DNA TGTGCCAGCAGTTTAGGACAGGGAGGAGCGGCCTACGAGCAGTACTTC. Translating it yields CASSLGQGGAAYEQYF. The gene calls are TRBV6-5 and TRBJ2-7; 8 nucleotides match TRBD1. Trimming cost V 4 bases and J 2 bases; bases outside gene matches: 10. Germline CDR1 is MNHEY and CDR2 is SVGAGI. The CDR3 runs to 16 residues.

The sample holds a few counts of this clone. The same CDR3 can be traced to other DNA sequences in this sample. The CDR3 is CASSPGLAGGNEQFF. The DNA for the CDR3 is TGTGCCAGCAGCCCGGGACTAGCGGGGGGCAATGAGCAGTTCTTC. The chain combines TRBV9 with TRBJ2-1; 15 bases are shared with TRBD2. The germline CDR1 and CDR2 sequences are SGDLS and YYNGEE. CDR3 length equals 15 residues. With 4 bases clipped from V and 6 bases from J, the junction kept 2 bases outside the gene matches.

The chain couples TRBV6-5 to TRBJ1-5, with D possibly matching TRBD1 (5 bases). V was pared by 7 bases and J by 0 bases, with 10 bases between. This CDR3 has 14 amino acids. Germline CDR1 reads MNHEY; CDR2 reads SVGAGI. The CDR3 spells CASTSRGSNQPQHF. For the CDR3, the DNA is TGTGCCAGCACCTCTAGGGGTAGCAATCAGCCCCAGCATTTT.

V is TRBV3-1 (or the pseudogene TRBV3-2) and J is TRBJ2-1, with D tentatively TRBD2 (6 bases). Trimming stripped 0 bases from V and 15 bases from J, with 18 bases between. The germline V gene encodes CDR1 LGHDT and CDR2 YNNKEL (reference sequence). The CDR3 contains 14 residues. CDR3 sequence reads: CASSQETGTPTRFF. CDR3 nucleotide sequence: TGTGCCAGCAGCCAAGAAACCGGGACTCCCACTCGGTTCTTC.

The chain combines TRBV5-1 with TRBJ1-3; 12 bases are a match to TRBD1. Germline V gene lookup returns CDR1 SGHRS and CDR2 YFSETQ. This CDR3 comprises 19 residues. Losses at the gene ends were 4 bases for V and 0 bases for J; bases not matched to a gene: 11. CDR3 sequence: CASSKNWGTGGLSGNTIYF. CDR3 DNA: TGCGCCAGCAGCAAGAATTGGGGGACAGGGGGCCTCTCTGGAAACACCATATATTTT.

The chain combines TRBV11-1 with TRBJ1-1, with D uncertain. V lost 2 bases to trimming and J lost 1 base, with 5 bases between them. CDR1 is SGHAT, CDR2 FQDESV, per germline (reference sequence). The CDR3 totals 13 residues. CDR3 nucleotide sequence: TGTGCCAGCAGCTTAAGTAGGAACACTGAAGCTTTCTTT. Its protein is CASSLSRNTEAFF.

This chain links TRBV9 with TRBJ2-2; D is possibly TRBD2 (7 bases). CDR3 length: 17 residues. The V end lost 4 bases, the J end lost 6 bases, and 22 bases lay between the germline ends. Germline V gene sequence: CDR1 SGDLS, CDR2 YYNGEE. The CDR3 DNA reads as TGTGCCAGCAGCTCTCGTGGGGGGGCGCTTCAGGCCGGGGAGCTGTTTTTT. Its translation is CASSSRGGALQAGELFF.

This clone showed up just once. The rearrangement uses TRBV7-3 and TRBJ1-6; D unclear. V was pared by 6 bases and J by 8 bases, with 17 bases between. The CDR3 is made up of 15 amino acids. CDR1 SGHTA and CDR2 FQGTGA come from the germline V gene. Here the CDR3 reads CASRAGGGRYSPLHF. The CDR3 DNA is TGTGCCAGCAGGGCGGGAGGTGGTCGTTATTCACCCCTCCACTTT.

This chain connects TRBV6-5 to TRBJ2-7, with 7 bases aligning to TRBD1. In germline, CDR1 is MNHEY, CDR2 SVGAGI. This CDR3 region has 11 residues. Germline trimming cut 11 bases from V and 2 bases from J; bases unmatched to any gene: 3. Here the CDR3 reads CAAGTAYEQYF. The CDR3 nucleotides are TGTGCCGCCGGGACAGCCTACGAGCAGTACTTC.

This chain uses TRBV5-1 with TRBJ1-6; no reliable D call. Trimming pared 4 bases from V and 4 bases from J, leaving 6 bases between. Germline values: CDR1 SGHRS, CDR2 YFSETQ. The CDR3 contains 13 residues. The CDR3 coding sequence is TGCGCCAGCAGCCAAGAGTATAATTCACCCCTCCACTTT. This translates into CASSQEYNSPLHF.

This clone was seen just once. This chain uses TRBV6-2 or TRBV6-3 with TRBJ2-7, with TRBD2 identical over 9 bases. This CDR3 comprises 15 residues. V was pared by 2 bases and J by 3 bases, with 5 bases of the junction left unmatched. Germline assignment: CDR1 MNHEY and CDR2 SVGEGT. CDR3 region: CASSYGSSGDYEQYF. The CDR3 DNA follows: TGTGCCAGCAGTTACGGCTCTAGCGGGGACTACGAGCAGTACTTC.

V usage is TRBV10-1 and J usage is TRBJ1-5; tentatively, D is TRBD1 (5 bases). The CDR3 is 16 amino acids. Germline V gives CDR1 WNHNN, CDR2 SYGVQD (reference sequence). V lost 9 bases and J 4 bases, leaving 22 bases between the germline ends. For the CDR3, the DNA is TGCGCCAGGACGGGGGGGTGGGGAAGCCCTAATCAGCCCCAGCATTTT. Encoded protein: CARTGGWGSPNQPQHF.

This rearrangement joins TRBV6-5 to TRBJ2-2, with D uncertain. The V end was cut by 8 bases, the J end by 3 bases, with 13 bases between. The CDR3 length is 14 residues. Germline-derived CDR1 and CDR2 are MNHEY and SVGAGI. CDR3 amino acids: CASQKLRYTGELFF. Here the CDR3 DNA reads TGTGCCAGCCAGAAACTACGGTACACCGGGGAGCTGTTTTTT.

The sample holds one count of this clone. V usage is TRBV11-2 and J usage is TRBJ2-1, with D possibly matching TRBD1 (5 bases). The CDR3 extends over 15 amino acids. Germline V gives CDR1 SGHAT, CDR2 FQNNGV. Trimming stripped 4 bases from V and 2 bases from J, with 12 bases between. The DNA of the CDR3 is TGTGCCAGCAGCTCCAGGGTTCGGGCCTACAATGAGCAGTTCTTC. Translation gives CASSSRVRAYNEQFF.

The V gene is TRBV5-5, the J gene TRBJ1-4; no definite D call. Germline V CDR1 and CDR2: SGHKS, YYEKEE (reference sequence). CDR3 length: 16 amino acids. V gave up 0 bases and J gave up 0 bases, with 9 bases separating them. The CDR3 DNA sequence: TGTGCCAGCAGCTTGGACGGTAGTGCAACTAATGAAAAACTGTTTTTT. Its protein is CASSLDGSATNEKLFF. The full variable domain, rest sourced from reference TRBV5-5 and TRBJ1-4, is DAGVTQSPTHLIKTRGQQVTLRCSPISGHKSVSWYQQVLGQGPQFIFQYYEKEERGRGNFPDRFSARQFPNYSSELNVNALLLGDSALYLCASSLDGSATNEKLFFGSGTQLSVL.

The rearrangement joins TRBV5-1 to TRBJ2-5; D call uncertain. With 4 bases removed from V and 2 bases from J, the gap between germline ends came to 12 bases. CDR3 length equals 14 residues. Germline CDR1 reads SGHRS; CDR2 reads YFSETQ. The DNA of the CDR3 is TGCGCCAGCAGCCGAAACGGTCCTCAAGAGACCCAGTACTTC. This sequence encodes CASSRNGPQETQYF.

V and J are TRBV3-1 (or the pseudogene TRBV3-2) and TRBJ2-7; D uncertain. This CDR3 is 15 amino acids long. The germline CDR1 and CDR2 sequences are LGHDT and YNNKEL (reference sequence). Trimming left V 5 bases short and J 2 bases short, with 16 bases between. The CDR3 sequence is CASSFTGSRAYEQYF. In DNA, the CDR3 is TGTGCCAGCAGCTTCACCGGGTCCCGGGCCTACGAGCAGTACTTC.

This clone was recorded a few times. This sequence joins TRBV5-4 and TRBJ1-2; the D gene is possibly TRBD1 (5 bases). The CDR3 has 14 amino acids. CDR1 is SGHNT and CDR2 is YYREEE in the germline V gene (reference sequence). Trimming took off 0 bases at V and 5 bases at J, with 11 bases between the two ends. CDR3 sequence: CASSLEGRAYGYTF. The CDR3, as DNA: TGTGCCAGCAGCTTGGAGGGCAGGGCTTATGGCTACACCTTC.

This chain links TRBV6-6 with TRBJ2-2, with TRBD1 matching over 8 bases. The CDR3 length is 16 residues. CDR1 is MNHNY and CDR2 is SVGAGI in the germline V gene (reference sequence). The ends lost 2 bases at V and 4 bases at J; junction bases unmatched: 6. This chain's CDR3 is CASSYPPDRGTGELFF. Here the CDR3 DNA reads TGTGCCAGCAGTTACCCCCCCGACAGGGGCACCGGGGAGCTGTTTTTT.

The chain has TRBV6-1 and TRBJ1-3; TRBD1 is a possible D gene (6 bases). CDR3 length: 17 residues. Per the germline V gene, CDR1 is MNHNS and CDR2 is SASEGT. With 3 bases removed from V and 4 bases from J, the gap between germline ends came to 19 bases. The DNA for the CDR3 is TGTGCCAGCAGTGAGTACCCCGCAGGGGCGAGGGGAAACACCATATATTTT. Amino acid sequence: CASSEYPAGARGNTIYF.

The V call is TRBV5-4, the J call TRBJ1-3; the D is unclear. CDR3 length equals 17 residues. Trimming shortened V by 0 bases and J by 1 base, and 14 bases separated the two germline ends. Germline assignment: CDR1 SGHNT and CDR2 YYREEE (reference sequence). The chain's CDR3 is CASSLGPAGISGNTIYF. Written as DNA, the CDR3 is TGTGCCAGCAGCTTGGGCCCTGCCGGGATTTCTGGAAACACCATATATTTT.